The 22 T cell receptor beta chains in this list originate from one sample, sequenced in a study of cytomegalovirus exposure and HLA in healthy donors. TCRdb's copy holds only in-frame clones and misses some; the assay was immunoSEQ multiplex PCR. The table has about 190,000 clones, 65% to 85% seen once; the top ten hold about 2.8%. The sample consisted of PBMCs. The receptors derive from a woman aged 18 to 35 in good health and CMV-seropositive.

This sequence joins TRBV5-1 and TRBJ2-7, with 9 nucleotides matching TRBD2. The germline V gene has CDR1 SGHRS and CDR2 YFSETQ. V was pared by 0 bases and J by 0 bases, with 7 bases of the junction left unmatched. The CDR3 has 17 residues. The DNA for the CDR3 is TGCGCCAGCAGCTTGGAGGCGCGGGGGGGGTACTCCTACGAGCAGTACTTC. Encoded protein: CASSLEARGGYSYEQYF.

V is TRBV9 and J is TRBJ2-2, with TRBD2 matching over 7 bases. The CDR3 loop spans 18 amino acids. From germline, CDR1 is SGDLS and CDR2 YYNGEE. After removal of 4 bases from V and 2 bases from J, the junction contained 14 bases not matched to a gene. CDR3 residues: CASSPRDLGGTNTGELFF. CDR3 sequence (DNA): TGTGCCAGCAGCCCCCGGGATCTGGGAGGGACCAACACCGGGGAGCTGTTTTTT.

The chain is built from TRBV5-7 and TRBJ1-3; no definite D call. TRBV5-7 is an ORF for which the function is uncertain. The CDR3 has 13 residues. V was clipped by 4 bases and J by 4 bases, with 9 bases between them. The CDR3 sequence: CASSLRGGNTIYF. In DNA form, the CDR3 reads TGTGCCAGCAGCCTCCGAGGCGGAAACACCATATATTTT.

The J gene is TRBJ2-7, the V gene TRBV2; possible D gene TRBD1, 5 bases. Germline V gene data show CDR1 as SNHLY and CDR2 as FYNNEI. V lost 6 bases and J lost 3, with 15 bases in between. This CDR3 has 14 residues. CDR3 protein: CASRVGRVGYEQYF. DNA for the CDR3: TGTGCCAGCAGGGTGGGGCGTGTGGGCTACGAGCAGTACTTC. Full variable domain (outside the CDR3, taken from reference TRBV2 and TRBJ2-7): EPEVTQTPSHQVTQMGQEVILRCVPISNHLYFYWYRQILGQKVEFLVSFYNNEISEKSEIFDDQFSVERPDGSNFTLKIRSTKLEDSAMYFCASRVGRVGYEQYFGPGTRLTVT.

The chain has TRBV5-1 and TRBJ1-1, with D perhaps TRBD1 (6 bases). V lost 4 bases and J lost 0, with 7 bases in between. The germline V gene encodes CDR1 SGHRS and CDR2 YFSETQ. The CDR3 covers 13 residues. The CDR3 spells CASSQGMNTEAFF. The CDR3 coding sequence is TGCGCCAGCAGCCAGGGGATGAACACTGAAGCTTTCTTT. The full variable domain, rest sourced from reference TRBV5-1 and TRBJ1-1, is KAGVTQTPRYLIKTRGQQVTLSCSPISGHRSVSWYQQTPGQGLQFLFEYFSETQRNKGNFPGRFSGRQFSNSRSEMNVSTLELGDSALYLCASSQGMNTEAFFGQGTRLTVV.

This clone was picked up one time. CDR3 DNA sequence: TGCGCCAGCAGCCCAGGACAAGGCGTCATCTTCTATGGCTACACCTTC. Translated, it gives CASSPGQGVIFYGYTF. The chain employs TRBV5-1 and TRBJ1-2, with D possibly being TRBD1 (5 bases). Germline CDR1 reads SGHRS; CDR2 reads YFSETQ. V lost 4 bases, J lost 4 bases, and 20 bases lay in between. CDR3 length: 16 residues.

V gene TRBV5-1 combines with J gene TRBJ2-3, with 7 positions matching TRBD1. With V trimmed by 1 base and J by 3 bases, 2 bases remained unmatched. Germline CDR1 and CDR2: SGHRS and YFSETQ. The CDR3 covers 14 residues. The CDR3 loop is CASSLTGVTDTQYF. The CDR3 DNA reads as TGCGCCAGCAGCTTGACAGGGGTGACAGATACGCAGTATTTT.

This clone was counted a single time. V and J are TRBV9 and TRBJ1-5; D is undetermined. CDR1 is SGDLS and CDR2 is YYNGEE in the germline V gene. Trimming removed 4 bases from V and 11 bases from J, with 13 bases in between. This CDR3 spans 12 amino acids. For the CDR3, the DNA is TGTGCCAGCAGCATAGTAGTACAGTCCCAGCATTTT. Translation: CASSIVVQSQHF.

This clone was observed a few times. J is TRBJ2-7 and V is TRBV7-9, with D perhaps TRBD1 (6 bases). The CDR3 covers 14 residues. V was shortened by 5 bases and J by 9 bases, with 20 bases between the two germline ends. Germline V gene sequence: CDR1 SEHNR, CDR2 FQNEAQ (reference sequence). The CDR3 loop is CASSRASTGFRQYF. For the CDR3, the DNA is TGTGCCAGCAGCCGAGCATCGACAGGATTTCGGCAGTACTTC.

The V gene is TRBV6-5, the J gene TRBJ2-7; D is perhaps TRBD2 (5 bases). The CDR3 totals 15 residues. Germline V gives CDR1 MNHEY, CDR2 SVGAGI. V dropped 2 bases and J dropped 1 base, with 12 bases sitting between them. The DNA for the CDR3 is TGTGCCAGCAGTTACGGGTCCGGGGTGTCCTACGAGCAGTACTTC. It translates to CASSYGSGVSYEQYF.

The V call is TRBV11-2, the J call TRBJ2-1, with 7 bases fitting TRBD1. CDR1 and CDR2 from the germline V gene are SGHAT and FQNNGV. The CDR3 length is 12 residues. V was pared by 5 bases and J by 7 bases, with 2 bases of the junction left unmatched. The CDR3 region is CASSKQGNEQFF. The CDR3 bases are TGTGCCAGCAGCAAACAGGGGAATGAGCAGTTCTTC. Full variable domain (outside the CDR3, taken from reference TRBV11-2 and TRBJ2-1): EAGVAQSPRYKIIEKRQSVAFWCNPISGHATLYWYQQILGQGPKLLIQFQNNGVVDDSQLPKDRFSAERLKGVDSTLKIQPAKLEDSAVYLCASSKQGNEQFFGPGTRLTVL.

This clone was picked up one time. The gene calls are TRBV25-1 and TRBJ1-2; 11 bases are a match to TRBD1. Looked up from germline, CDR1 is MGHDK and CDR2 is SYGVNS. The CDR3 has 15 residues. V was pared by 2 bases and J by 5 bases, with 4 bases of the junction left unmatched. Here the CDR3 DNA reads TGTGCCAGCAGTGAACCGGGACAGGGGGTGTATGGCTACACCTTC. This codes for CASSEPGQGVYGYTF.

The rearrangement joins TRBV11-2 to TRBJ1-6, with 7 bases lining up with TRBD1. CDR1 and CDR2 (germline): SGHAT, FQNNGV. V gave up 3 bases and J gave up 3 bases; unmatched junction bases: 5. The CDR3 contains 16 residues. The CDR3 protein is CASSFEGANYNSPLHF. In DNA, the CDR3 is TGTGCCAGCAGCTTTGAGGGGGCGAACTATAATTCACCCCTCCACTTT.

V is TRBV5-4 and J is TRBJ2-5, with 8 positions matching TRBD2. The V gene end was trimmed by 2 bases and the J gene end by 4 bases; junction bases not matched to a gene: 4. The length of the CDR3 is 14 residues. The germline V gene encodes CDR1 SGHNT and CDR2 YYREEE (reference sequence). The CDR3: CASSFGGAGETQYF. DNA for the CDR3: TGTGCCAGCAGCTTCGGGGGGGCAGGAGAGACCCAGTACTTC.

The chain recombines TRBV27 with TRBJ2-5, with D possibly TRBD1 on 6 matching bases. Trimming left V 5 bases short and J 6 bases short, with 19 bases between. The germline CDR1 and CDR2 sequences are MNHEY and SMNVEV (reference sequence). This CDR3 spans 15 amino acids. The CDR3 spells CASSPAGQGWKTQYF. CDR3 nucleotide sequence: TGTGCCAGCAGTCCCGCTGGGCAGGGGTGGAAGACCCAGTACTTC.

The chain couples TRBV6-1 to TRBJ2-1; D unclear. V was shortened by 2 bases and J by 3 bases, with 5 bases between the two germline ends. The CDR3 is 13 amino acids. Germline V gene data show CDR1 as MNHNS and CDR2 as SASEGT. CDR3 in amino acids: CASSEFSYNEQFF. In DNA form, the CDR3 reads TGTGCCAGCAGTGAATTCAGCTACAATGAGCAGTTCTTC.

The CDR3 sequence: CASSRGGASTDTQYF. Here the CDR3 DNA reads TGTGCCAGCAGCCGCGGGGGGGCGAGCACAGATACGCAGTATTTT. The rearrangement links TRBV7-6 to TRBJ2-3; 9 nucleotides match TRBD2. Germline lookup yields CDR1 SGHVS and CDR2 FNYEAQ. The V gene end was trimmed by 5 bases and the J gene end by 0 bases; junction bases not matched to a gene: 3. The CDR3 runs to 15 residues.

V usage is TRBV5-5 and J usage is TRBJ1-2; D unclear. Trimming took 3 bases from V and 4 from J, leaving 13 bases between them. CDR3 length equals 14 residues. Germline V lookup: CDR1 SGHKS, CDR2 YYEKEE (reference sequence). The CDR3 loop is CASSSPGRVYGYTF. In nucleotides, the CDR3 is TGTGCCAGCAGCTCTCCTGGGAGGGTCTATGGCTACACCTTC.

This clone was observed a single time. V and J are TRBV7-2 and TRBJ2-7; D is possibly TRBD1 (5 bases). Trimming took off 5 bases at V and 2 bases at J, with 10 bases between the two ends. Germline V lookup: CDR1 SGHTA, CDR2 FQGNSA. The CDR3 has 13 amino acids. CDR3 coding DNA: TGTGCCAGCAGCACCGGACATACCTACGAGCAGTACTTC. This sequence encodes CASSTGHTYEQYF.

The gene calls are TRBV19 and TRBJ2-2; D may be TRBD2 (5 bases). Between the trimmed V and J ends, which lost 4 bases and 6 bases, there was a span of 15 bases. Germline loops: CDR1 LNHDA, CDR2 SQIVND (reference sequence). This CDR3 comprises 15 residues. The CDR3 DNA reads as TGTGCCAGTAGTAACGGTGCCATGGAGGCCGGGGAGCTGTTTTTT. Encoded protein: CASSNGAMEAGELFF.

The chain recombines TRBV25-1 with TRBJ1-1; no clear D gene. The germline CDR1 and CDR2 sequences are MGHDK and SYGVNS. V lost 8 bases to trimming and J lost 4 bases, with 8 bases between them. The CDR3 spans 11 residues. Written as DNA, the CDR3 is TGTGCCAGCCGAGCGGTCACTGAAGCTTTCTTT. It translates to CASRAVTEAFF.

CDR3 protein: CASSLPGNEQYF. For the CDR3, the DNA is TGTGCCAGCAGTTTGCCGGGGAACGAGCAGTACTTC. This sequence joins TRBV27 and TRBJ2-7, with D maybe TRBD2 (5 bases). The CDR3 is 12 residues long. The germline V and J ends were trimmed by 3 bases and 5 bases, with 8 bases remaining between them. Germline V lookup: CDR1 MNHEY, CDR2 SMNVEV (reference sequence).